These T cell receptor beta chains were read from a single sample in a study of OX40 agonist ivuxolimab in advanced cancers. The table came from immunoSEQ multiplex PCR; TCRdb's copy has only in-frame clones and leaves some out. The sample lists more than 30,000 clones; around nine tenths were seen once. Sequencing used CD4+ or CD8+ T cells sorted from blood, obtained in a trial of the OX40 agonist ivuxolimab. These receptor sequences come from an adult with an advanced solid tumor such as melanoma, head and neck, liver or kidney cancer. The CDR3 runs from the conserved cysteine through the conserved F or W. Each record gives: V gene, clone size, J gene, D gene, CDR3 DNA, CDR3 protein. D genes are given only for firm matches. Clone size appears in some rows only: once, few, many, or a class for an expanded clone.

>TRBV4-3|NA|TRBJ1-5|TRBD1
TGCGCCAGCAGCCAAGTCGCAGGGGGCATCGGCAATCAGCCCCAGCATTTT
CASSQVAGGIGNQPQHF
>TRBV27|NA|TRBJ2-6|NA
TGTGCCAGCAGTTTCTCAGGGACTGGGGCCAACGTCCTGACTTTC
CASSFSGTGANVLTF
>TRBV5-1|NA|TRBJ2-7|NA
TGCGCCAGCAGCTTGGGAGGGGAACTGGCCTACGAGCAGTACTTC
CASSLGGELAYEQYF
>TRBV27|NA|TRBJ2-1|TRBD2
TGTGCCAGCAGTCCCATAGCGGGAGGATCTTCCTTTGAGCAGTTCTTC
CASSPIAGGSSFEQFF
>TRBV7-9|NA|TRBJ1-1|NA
TGTGCCAGCAGCTCACGGGACACGGGGACTGAAGCTTTCTTT
CASSSRDTGTEAFF
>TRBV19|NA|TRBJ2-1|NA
TGTGCCAGTAGTATACGGGCAGGGGTTCGAGATGAGCAGTTCTTC
CASSIRAGVRDEQFF
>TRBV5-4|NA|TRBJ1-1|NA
TGTGCCAGCACCCAAAGGGGGGTGAACCCTGAAGCTTTCTTT
CASTQRGVNPEAFF
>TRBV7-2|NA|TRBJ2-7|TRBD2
TGTGCCAGCAGCCCCGGGACTAGCGGGGCCTACGAGCAGTACTTC
CASSPGTSGAYEQYF
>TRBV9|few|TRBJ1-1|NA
TGTGCCAGCAGCGGGACTGAAGCTTTCTTT
CASSGTEAFF
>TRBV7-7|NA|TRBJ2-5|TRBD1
TGTGCCAGCGGGATCCTCGGACAGGGAACGCAAGAGACCCAGTACTTC
CASGILGQGTQETQYF
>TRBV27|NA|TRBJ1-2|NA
TGTGCCAGCAGTTTCTCAGGGAGCGGTGGCTACACCTTC
CASSFSGSGGYTF
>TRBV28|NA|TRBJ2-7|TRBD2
TGTGCCAGCAGTTTACGGGGACTAGCGGGACACGAGCAGTACTTC
CASSLRGLAGHEQYF
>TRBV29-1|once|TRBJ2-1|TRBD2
TGCAGCGTTGTTGGCGGAGCACTAGCGGGAGTAAGGGGCTCCTACAATGAGCAGTTCTTC
CSVVGGALAGVRGSYNEQFF
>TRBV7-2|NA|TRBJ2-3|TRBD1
TGTGCCAGCAGCATATACAGGGGAGGCACAGATACGCAGTATTTT
CASSIYRGGTDTQYF